The clone carrying this TCR beta chain was counted many times. The antigen remains unidentified. The sample originates from a study of T-cell memory formation after mild COVID-19. General study findings and limits: CD4+ contracting clones were found mainly in CM and EM, and CD8+ ones in EMRA.

This CDR3 spans 14 amino acids. Germline V CDR1 and CDR2: DFQATT, SNEGSKA (reference sequence). Losses at the gene ends were 4 bases for V and 4 bases for J; bases not matched to a gene: 8. TCRdb re-called the 5' RACE reads through MiXCR, storing one row per CDR3 protein. Of roughly 180,000 distinct CDR3 sequences in the sample, approximately 17% are singletons; the top ten hold roughly 3.8%. The specimen sequenced was PBMCs or a T cell subset sorted from them (not recorded which). The receptor was derived from a man in his late teens or twenties who had mild COVID-19 (a few samples of this study predate the infection). Cell type and time point are not known. V and J are TRBV20-1 and TRBJ2-3; TRBD2 agrees at 7 bases. The CDR3 loop reads CSAIVQAGSDTQYF. The CDR3 DNA reads TGCAGTGCTATCGTCCAAGCGGGGTCAGATACGCAGTATTTT.